This T cell receptor beta chain was recovered during a study of response to subunit inactivated influenza vaccine (dated by TCRdb to the late 2010s). As for the study more broadly: Deep quantitative profiling of the T cell receptor repertoire was used in the study to follow responses to a trivalent subunit inactivated influenza vaccine. Paper-wide results and their limitations: It was suggested by the authors that each seasonal influenza vaccination may recruit only a limited number of new T cells.

This clonotype showed up just a few times. The antigen it recognizes is unknown. Within one base of it there is no much larger clone, and no base qualities were kept. Reading from cysteine to phenylalanine, the CDR3 counts 14 amino acids. The entry retains the CDR3 DNA only, 42 bases that are in frame from base 1. V and J are truncated by 3 bases and 7 bases respectively, leaving an intervening sequence of 13 bases. The germline V gene encodes CDR1 SGHRS and CDR2 YFSETQ. The method was RT-PCR. The data were produced on an Illumina HiSeq 2500. TCRdb reprocessing: public reads trimmed at Q25 with fastp, clones called with MiXCR, in-frame beta chains kept. Entries that share a CDR3 protein sequence are merged under the most common genes and DNA. Present in this sample are about 520,000 distinct CDR3 sequences, 25% of which were seen just once. The top ten clonotypes cover under 2.5% of the sample.

In this chain, TRBV5-1 is recombined with TRBJ1-4; possibly the D gene is TRBD1, per 5 matching bases. The clonotype originates from a man between 50 and 59 years old who received an inactivated influenza vaccine. Donor details come from another sample of the same person, matched by shared clones. Sequences were derived from CD4+ T cells sorted from PBMCs, sampled less than 6 days after vaccination. The DNA sequence reads TGCGCCAGCAGCTCCGGACCGGGGGGTGAAAAACTGTTTTTT. It translates to CASSSGPGGEKLFF. Extended through the reference TRBV5-1 and TRBJ1-4 proteins, this CDR3 yields the full variable domain: KAGVTQTPRYLIKTRGQQVTLSCSPISGHRSVSWYQQTPGQGLQFLFEYFSETQRNKGNFPGRFSGRQFSNSRSEMNVSTLELGDSALYLCASSSGPGGEKLFFGSGTQLSVL.